The clone carrying this TCR beta chain was observed a handful of times. This sample is drawn from a study of T cells after yellow fever vaccination. This CDR3 spans 15 amino acids. V lost 3 bases and J lost 3, with 15 bases in between. Germline V gene data show CDR1 as SEHNR and CDR2 as FQNEAQ (reference sequence). TCRdb reprocessed the 5' RACE reads with MiXCR, giving one entry per CDR3 protein. Of around 310,000 distinct CDR3 sequences in the sample, over 3.5% are singletons; the top ten hold 15% to 20%. V is TRBV7-9 and J is TRBJ2-7, with D perhaps matching TRBD1 (5 bases). The TCR sequence derives from a man younger than 30 who received the YFV17D yellow fever vaccine. The sequencing here drew on PBMCs, taken 15 days after the yellow fever booster vaccination. In nucleotides, the CDR3 is TGTGCCAGCAGCTTGGGCCAGGGCCCCAACTACGAGCAGTACTTC. It codes for CASSLGQGPNYEQYF.